What follows describes a single T cell receptor beta chain. The CDR3 totals 15 residues. Germline trimming cut 1 base from V and 4 bases from J; bases unmatched to any gene: 8. Per the germline V gene, CDR1 is DFQATT and CDR2 is SNEGSKA (reference sequence). The entry originates in a study of T cells in Graves' hyperthyroidism and ophthalmopathy. Clinical symptoms, serum thyroxine, TRAb, thyroid ultrasound and orbital computed tomography informed diagnoses. What was amplified from RNA transcripts were TCR beta CDR3 regions. Carried out on the TCR CDR3, a first-round RT-PCR used the HTBI primer set. TCRdb re-derived calls from the multiplex PCR reads in MiXCR, one entry per CDR3 protein. The data contain about 400,000 distinct CDR3 sequences, 15% to 17% of them singletons.

V usage is TRBV20-1 and J usage is TRBJ2-5, with 8 nucleotides matching TRBD2. Sequences were obtained from blood. This sequence originates from a woman aged 18-35 years with Graves' hyperthyroidism. DNA of the CDR3: TGCAGTGCTAGAGTCGGGGGGGATCTCGTAGAGACCCAGTACTTC. It is translated as CSARVGGDLVETQYF.